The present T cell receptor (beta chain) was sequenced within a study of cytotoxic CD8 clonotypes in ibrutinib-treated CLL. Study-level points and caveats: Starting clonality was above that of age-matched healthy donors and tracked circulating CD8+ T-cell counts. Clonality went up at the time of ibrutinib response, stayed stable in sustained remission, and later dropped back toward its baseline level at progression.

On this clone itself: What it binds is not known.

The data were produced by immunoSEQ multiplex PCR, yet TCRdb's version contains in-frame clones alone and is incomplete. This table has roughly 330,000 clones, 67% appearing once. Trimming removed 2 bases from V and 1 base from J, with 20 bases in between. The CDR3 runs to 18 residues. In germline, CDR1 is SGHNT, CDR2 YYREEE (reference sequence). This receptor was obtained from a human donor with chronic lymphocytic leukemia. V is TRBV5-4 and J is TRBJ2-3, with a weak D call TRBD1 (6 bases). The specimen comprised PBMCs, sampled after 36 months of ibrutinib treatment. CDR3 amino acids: CASSLLILVGQGTDTQYF. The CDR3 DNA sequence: TGTGCCAGCAGCTTATTGATTCTTGTGGGACAAGGCACAGATACGCAGTATTTT.